The source of this T cell receptor beta chain is a study of blood T cells in healthy people across ages. Sample-barcoded 5' priming and a J-beta primer mix drove a second PCR of 7 to 11 cycles. TCRdb re-called the 5' RACE reads with MiXCR, one entry per CDR3 protein. The sample has more than 700,000 distinct CDR3 sequences, less than 60% seen once; the top ten hold 15% to 20%. The CDR3 has 15 residues. The junction had 8 bases not matched to a gene; V was cut back by 5 bases and J by 5 bases. Germline values: CDR1 SGHNT, CDR2 YENEEA. Sequencing used blood. The chain links TRBV11-3 to TRBJ2-5; 10 nucleotides match TRBD1. This TCR derives from a man older than 75 in good health. CDR3 sequence: CASSPRTGGMETQYF. The CDR3 DNA follows: TGTGCCAGCAGCCCGAGGACAGGGGGGATGGAGACCCAGTACTTC.